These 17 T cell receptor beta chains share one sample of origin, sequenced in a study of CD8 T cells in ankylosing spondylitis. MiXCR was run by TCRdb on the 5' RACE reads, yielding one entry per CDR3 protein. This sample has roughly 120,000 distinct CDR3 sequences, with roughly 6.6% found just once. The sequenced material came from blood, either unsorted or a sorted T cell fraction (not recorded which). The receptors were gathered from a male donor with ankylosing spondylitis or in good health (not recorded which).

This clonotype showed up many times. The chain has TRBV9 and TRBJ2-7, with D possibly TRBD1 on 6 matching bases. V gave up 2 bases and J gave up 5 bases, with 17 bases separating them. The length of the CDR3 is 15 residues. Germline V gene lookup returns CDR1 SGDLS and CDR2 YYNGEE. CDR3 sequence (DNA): TGTGCCAGCAGCGTTTCAGGGGTCATCAGGGACGAGCAGTACTTC. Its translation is CASSVSGVIRDEQYF.

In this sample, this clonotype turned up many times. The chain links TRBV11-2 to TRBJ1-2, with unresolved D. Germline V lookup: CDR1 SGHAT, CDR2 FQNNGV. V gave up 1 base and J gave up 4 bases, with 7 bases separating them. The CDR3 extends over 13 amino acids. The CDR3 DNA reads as TGTGCCAGCAGCTTAGGGCTCATCTATGGCTACACCTTC. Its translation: CASSLGLIYGYTF. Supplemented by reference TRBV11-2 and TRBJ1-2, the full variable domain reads EAGVAQSPRYKIIEKRQSVAFWCNPISGHATLYWYQQILGQGPKLLIQFQNNGVVDDSQLPKDRFSAERLKGVDSTLKIQPAKLEDSAVYLCASSLGLIYGYTFGSGTRLTVV.

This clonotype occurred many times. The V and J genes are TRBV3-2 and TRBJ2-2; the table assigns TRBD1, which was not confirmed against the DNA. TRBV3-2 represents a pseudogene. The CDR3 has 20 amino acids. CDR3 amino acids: CASSPSDSGPHSANTGELFF. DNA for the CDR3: TGTGCCAGCAGCCCGAGTGACAGCGGCCCCCATTCCGCGAACACCGGGGAGCTGTTTTTT.

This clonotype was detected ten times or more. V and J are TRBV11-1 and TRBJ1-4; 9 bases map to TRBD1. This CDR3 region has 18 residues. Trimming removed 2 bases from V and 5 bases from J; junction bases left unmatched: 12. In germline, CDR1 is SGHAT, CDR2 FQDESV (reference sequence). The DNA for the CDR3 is TGTGCCAGCAGCTTAAACCCGCAGACAGGGGGATCGAATGAAAAACTGTTTTTT. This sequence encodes CASSLNPQTGGSNEKLFF.

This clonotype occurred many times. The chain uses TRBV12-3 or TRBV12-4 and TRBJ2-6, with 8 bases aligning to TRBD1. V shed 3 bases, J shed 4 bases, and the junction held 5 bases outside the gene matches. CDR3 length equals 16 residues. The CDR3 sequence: CASSLGQVPGANVLTF. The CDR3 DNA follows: TGTGCCAGCAGTTTGGGACAGGTCCCCGGGGCCAACGTCCTGACTTTC.

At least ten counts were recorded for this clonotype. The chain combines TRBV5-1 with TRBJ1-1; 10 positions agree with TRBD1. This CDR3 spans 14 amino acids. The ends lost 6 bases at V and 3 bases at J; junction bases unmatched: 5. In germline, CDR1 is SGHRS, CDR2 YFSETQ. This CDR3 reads CASKQTGGHTEAFF. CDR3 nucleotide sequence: TGCGCCAGCAAACAGACAGGGGGCCACACTGAAGCTTTCTTT.

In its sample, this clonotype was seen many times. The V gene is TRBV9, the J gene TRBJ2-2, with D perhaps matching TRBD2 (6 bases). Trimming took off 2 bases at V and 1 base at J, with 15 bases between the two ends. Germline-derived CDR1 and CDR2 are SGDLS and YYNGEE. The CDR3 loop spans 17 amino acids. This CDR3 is CASSVGYGGVNTGELFF. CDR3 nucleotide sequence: TGTGCCAGCAGCGTGGGATACGGCGGGGTGAACACCGGGGAGCTGTTTTTT.

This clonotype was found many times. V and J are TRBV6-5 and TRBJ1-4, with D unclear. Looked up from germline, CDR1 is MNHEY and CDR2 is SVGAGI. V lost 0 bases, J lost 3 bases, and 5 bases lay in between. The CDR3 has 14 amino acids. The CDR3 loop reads CASSYSAANEKLFF. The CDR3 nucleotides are TGTGCCAGCAGTTACTCGGCGGCTAATGAAAAACTGTTTTTT.

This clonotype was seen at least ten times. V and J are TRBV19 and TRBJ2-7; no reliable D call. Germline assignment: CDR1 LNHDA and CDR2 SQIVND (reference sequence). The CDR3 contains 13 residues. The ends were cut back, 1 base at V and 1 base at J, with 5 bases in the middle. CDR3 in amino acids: CASSIAQSYEQYF. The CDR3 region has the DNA TGTGCCAGTAGTATAGCACAGTCCTACGAGCAGTACTTC.

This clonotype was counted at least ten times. The CDR3 here is CASSPDRIAYEQYF. Here the CDR3 DNA reads TGCGCCAGCAGCCCTGACAGGATAGCCTACGAGCAGTACTTC. J is TRBJ2-7 and V is TRBV5-1; tentative D call: TRBD1 (6 bases). The CDR3 runs 14 residues. CDR1 is SGHRS, CDR2 YFSETQ, per germline. Deletions cut 4 bases from V and 2 bases from J, with 13 bases between.

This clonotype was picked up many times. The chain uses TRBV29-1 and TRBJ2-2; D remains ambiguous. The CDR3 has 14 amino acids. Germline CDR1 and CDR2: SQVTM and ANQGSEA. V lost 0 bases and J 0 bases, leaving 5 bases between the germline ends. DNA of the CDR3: TGCAGCGTTGAAGATGACACGAACACCGGGGAGCTGTTTTTT. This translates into CSVEDDTNTGELFF.

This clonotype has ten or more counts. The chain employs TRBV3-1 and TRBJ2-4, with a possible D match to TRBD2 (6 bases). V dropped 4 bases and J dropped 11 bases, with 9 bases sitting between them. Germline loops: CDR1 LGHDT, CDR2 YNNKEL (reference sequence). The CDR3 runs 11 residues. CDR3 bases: TGTGCCAGCAGCCGTGGGGACTTTCAGTACTTC. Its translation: CASSRGDFQYF. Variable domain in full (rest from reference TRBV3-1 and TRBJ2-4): DTAVSQTPKYLVTQMGNDKSIKCEQNLGHDTMYWYKQDSKKFLKIMFSYNNKELIINETVPNRFSPKSPDKAHLNLHINSLELGDSAVYFCASSRGDFQYFGAGTRLSVL.

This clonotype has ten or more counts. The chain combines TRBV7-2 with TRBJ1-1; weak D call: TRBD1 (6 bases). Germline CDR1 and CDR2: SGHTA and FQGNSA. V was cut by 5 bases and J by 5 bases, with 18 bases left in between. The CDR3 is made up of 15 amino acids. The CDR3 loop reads CASSRGGSVETEAFF. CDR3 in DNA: TGTGCCAGCAGCCGAGGGGGGTCCGTGGAAACTGAAGCTTTCTTT.

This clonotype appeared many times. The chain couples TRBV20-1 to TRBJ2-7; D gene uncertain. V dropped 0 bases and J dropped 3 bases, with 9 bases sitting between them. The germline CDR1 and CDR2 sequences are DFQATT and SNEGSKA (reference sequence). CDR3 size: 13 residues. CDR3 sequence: CSARDPGIYEQYF. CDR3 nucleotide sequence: TGCAGTGCTAGAGATCCGGGCATCTACGAGCAGTACTTC.

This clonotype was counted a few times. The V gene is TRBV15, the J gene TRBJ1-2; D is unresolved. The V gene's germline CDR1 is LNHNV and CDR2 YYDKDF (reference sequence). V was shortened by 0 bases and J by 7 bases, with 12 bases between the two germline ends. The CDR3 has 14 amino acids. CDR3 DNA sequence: TGTGCCACCAGCAGAGAGGTCATCCGGGGTGGCTACACCTTC. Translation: CATSREVIRGGYTF.

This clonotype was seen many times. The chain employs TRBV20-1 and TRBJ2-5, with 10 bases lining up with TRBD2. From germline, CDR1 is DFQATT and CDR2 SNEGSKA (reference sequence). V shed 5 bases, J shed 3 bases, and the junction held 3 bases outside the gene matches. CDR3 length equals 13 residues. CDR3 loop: CSAVTSGKETQYF. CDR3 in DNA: TGCAGTGCTGTAACTAGCGGGAAAGAGACCCAGTACTTC.

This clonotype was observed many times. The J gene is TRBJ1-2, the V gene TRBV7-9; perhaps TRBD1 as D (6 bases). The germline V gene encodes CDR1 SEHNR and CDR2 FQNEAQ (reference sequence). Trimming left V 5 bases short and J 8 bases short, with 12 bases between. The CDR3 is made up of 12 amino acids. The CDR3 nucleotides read TGTGCCAGCAGCGGTGGGGGCGGGGGCTACACCTTC. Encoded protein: CASSGGGGGYTF.